Included here is one TCR beta chain sequence, with context. Its antigen is still unknown. Base qualities were left out, and no much larger clone turns up one base away. From the germline V gene, CDR1 is SGHRS and CDR2 is YFSETQ. The CDR3 numbers 16 residues from cysteine through phenylalanine. This entry keeps only the CDR3 DNA: 48 bases, framed from base 1. Germline trimming: 0 bases from V, 8 bases from J; junction bases outside gene matches: 12. The sample originates from a study of vaccination and CD4 T cells after COVID-19 (dated by TCRdb to between 2021 and 2024). The study in broad terms: Every convalescent patient had a positive nasal swab PCR test for SARS-CoV-2, with mild disease in 9 or 10 patients and severe disease in one. The time from the second vaccine dose to post-vaccine blood sampling had a median of around 72 days and ranged from roughly 13 to 241 days. Post-COVID blood samples were collected from convalescent patients a median of around 96 days after diagnosis, with a range of roughly 35 to 180 days. As controls, cultures received a CEFX viral epitope pool (the positive control), an HIV-1 Nef peptide pool (the negative control), or no peptide at all. Six males and four females were included in the convalescent cohort, with two Hispanic individuals, seven Caucasians, two Asians and one multiracial person represented. In around 9 COVID-19 convalescent patients and several infection-naive healthy vaccine recipients, researchers compared the spike-specific CD4+ TCR repertoire from before mRNA vaccination with the repertoire from after. The cultures were stimulated with overlapping spike peptide pools from SARS-CoV-2 and from the common cold coronaviruses HCoV-NL63, HCoV-OC43 and HCoV-229E. Two doses of either the Pfizer-BioNTech BNT162b2 vaccine (n=8) or the Moderna mRNA-1273 vaccine (n=2) were administered to participants. Here is what the overall study found, with its caveats: Of the vaccine-specific clones found in convalescent patients, nearly all (304 of 307) were mono-reactive for SARS-CoV-2 spike instead of being cross-reactive with common cold coronaviruses. The study included relatively few convalescent patients and did not analyze early timepoints after natural infection. An increase in the median number of SARS-CoV-2-reactive clonotypes from 20 to 25 after infection to a few dozen after vaccination was observed, but the change was not found to be significant. Among convalescent patients, a median about 86% of the SARS-CoV-2-reactive clones seen after vaccination appeared only after vaccination, which suggests priming specific to the vaccine.

The method behind the library was PCR. DNA from cultured CD4+ T cells was subjected to TCR sequencing with the Oncomine TCR Beta short-read assay at the Johns Hopkins FTIC core. Genomic DNA was extracted from the cultured CD4+ T cells with the QIAamp micro DNA kit. Oncomine TCR Beta libraries from cultured CD4+ T cells were pooled with unique dual indexes and sequenced on an Illumina iSeq 100. The authors' analysis ran thus. Non-productive sequences were filtered out, and CDR3s that did not start with C, did not end with F or W, or were shorter than 7 amino acids were discarded. Antigen-specific clonotypes were identified with the MANAFEST web application by comparing peptide-stimulated wells with reference and other culture wells. Positive clones required FDR below 0.05, an odds ratio above 5, and productive frequency above 0.1% in at least two of three replicate wells. A clonotype counted as cross-reactive if it showed significant expansion both in the SARS-CoV-2 spike wells and in at least one common cold coronavirus spike condition. CDR3 homology was assessed with Levenshtein distances (stringdist) and unrooted phylogenetic trees (ape) in R version 3.6.1. The public reads were quality trimmed at Q25 with fastp and then assembled into clones with MiXCR by TCRdb, keeping productive beta chains. Rows are unified per CDR3 protein, each entry keeping the most common DNA and genes. The V and J calls shown here were made by TCRdb, not taken from the authors' results. This sample lists around 15,000 distinct CDR3 sequences; approximately 55% were detected once. The ten largest make up under 5% of the sample.

Per the publication, the treatment or condition label means: roughly 11-day PBMC culture with coronavirus spike peptide pools or control peptides (ViraFEST assay). The ViraFEST assay, used in the study, expanded antigen-specific T cells with peptide pools and then identified the expanded clonotypes through TCR sequencing. The convalescent patients' positive SARS-CoV-2 PCR tests were from March to December 2020, which was before the Alpha, Beta and Delta variants emerged in the United States. Roughly 2 million PBMCs per well were cultured in IMDM with roughly 5.5% human AB serum and 8.5 to 10 IU/ml IL-2, plus 10 ug/ml peptide pools. On days 3 and 7, half of the culture medium was replaced with fresh IL-2-containing medium. After about 10 days of culture, CD4+ T cells were isolated by negative selection using the EasySep CD4+ T cell isolation kit. Ficoll-Paque Plus gradient centrifugation was used to isolate PBMCs from whole blood, and the isolated PBMCs were then either used fresh or cryopreserved at -140C. Culture conditions were generally each tested in triplicate wells.

This clonotype was sampled from a human donor who had recovered from COVID-19. This sequence uses TRBV5-1 and TRBJ1-2, and TRBD1 matches 8 of the central bases. The input for sequencing was CD4+ T cells from blood, cultured in vitro, taken before SARS-CoV-2 vaccination. The CDR3 here reads CASSLAVPGGAGGYTF. Here is the DNA: TGCGCCAGCAGCTTGGCCGTTCCAGGGGGCGCAGGAGGCTACACCTTC.